The rows below give T cell receptor beta chains drawn from one sample of a study of cytomegalovirus exposure and HLA in healthy donors. Clones were read by immunoSEQ multiplex PCR, and TCRdb kept only the in-frame ones, dropping some. The sample holds around 110,000 clones, 60% to 70% seen once. Specimen: PBMCs. The receptor source for this set is a middle-aged woman in good health and CMV-seropositive. Both conserved end residues are part of each CDR3. A D gene is named only where the DNA matches it firmly. The size entry is marked missing in some rows and otherwise reads once, few, many or a size class.

d_gene	v_gene	abundance	j_gene	CDR3aa	CDR3nt
TRBD1	TRBV5-1	NA	TRBJ1-1	CASSFWTGENTEAFF	TGCGCCAGCAGCTTTTGGACAGGGGAGAACACTGAAGCTTTCTTT
TRBD2	TRBV9	NA	TRBJ2-7	CASSVARVAGAIHEQYF	TGTGCCAGCAGCGTAGCCAGGGTCGCGGGAGCAATCCACGAGCAGTACTTC
TRBD1	TRBV4-2	once	TRBJ1-2	CASSQDGTASGYGYTF	TGTGCCAGCAGCCAAGATGGGACAGCCAGTGGCTATGGCTACACCTTC
NA	TRBV6-6	NA	TRBJ2-7	CASSLDNSYEQYF	TGTGCCAGCAGTCTGGACAACTCCTACGAGCAGTACTTC
NA	TRBV2	NA	TRBJ2-5	CASKGGAETQYF	TGTGCCAGCAAGGGGGGGGCAGAGACCCAGTACTTC
NA	TRBV11-2	NA	TRBJ1-1	CASSLEYSRSEAFF	TGTGCCAGCAGCTTGGAATACAGCAGAAGTGAAGCTTTCTTT
NA	TRBV28	NA	TRBJ2-1	CASSLSSEFEQFF	TGTGCCAGCAGTTTATCGTCGGAGTTTGAGCAGTTCTTC
NA	TRBV5-5	NA	TRBJ1-5	CASSLVASNQPQHF	TGTGCCAGCAGCTTGGTGGCAAGCAATCAGCCCCAGCATTTT
NA	TRBV29-1	NA	TRBJ2-2	CSVWTASNTGELFF	TGCAGCGTGTGGACTGCATCGAACACCGGGGAGCTGTTTTTT
TRBD1	TRBV6-1	few	TRBJ2-7	CASAAGTGGWGEQYF	TGTGCCAGCGCGGCTGGGACAGGGGGTTGGGGCGAGCAGTACTTC
TRBD1	TRBV7-9	NA	TRBJ1-6	CASSLGQGFYNSPLHF	TGTGCCAGCAGCTTGGGACAGGGGTTTTATAATTCACCCCTCCACTTT
TRBD1	TRBV4-3	NA	TRBJ2-6	CASSQDRETGANVLTF	TGCGCCAGCAGCCAGGACAGGGAAACTGGGGCCAACGTCCTGACTTTC
NA	TRBV9	NA	TRBJ1-2	CASSIAGRWF	TGTGCCAGCAGCATCGCGGGACGGTGGTTT
TRBD2	TRBV28	NA	TRBJ2-7	CAVLGLEVYEQYF	TGTGCCGTACTAGGACTAGAAGTCTACGAGCAGTACTTC
NA	TRBV2	NA	TRBJ2-5	CASSEESVQETQYF	TGTGCCAGCAGTGAGGAGTCAGTCCAGGAGACCCAGTACTTC
TRBD2	TRBV19	few	TRBJ2-1	CASSIGGGEQFF	TGTGCCAGTAGTATCGGGGGGGGAGAGCAGTTCTTC
TRBD2	TRBV7-8	NA	TRBJ2-3	CASSSSGSVADTQYF	TGTGCCAGCAGCTCTAGCGGGAGTGTAGCAGATACGCAGTATTTT
NA	TRBV7-9	NA	TRBJ2-6	CASSLGWGPRSSGANVLTF	TGTGCCAGCAGCTTGGGTTGGGGCCCTCGGAGTTCTGGGGCCAACGTCCTGACTTTC